These T cell receptor beta chains were read from a single sample in a study of cytomegalovirus exposure and HLA in healthy donors. Some clones are missing from TCRdb's copy, which holds only in-frame ones; the method was immunoSEQ multiplex PCR. The sample consists of 95,000 to 150,000 clones, around 80% of them appearing once. Specimen: PBMCs. Receptors were obtained from a female donor in good health and CMV-seropositive. Each CDR3 is given with its conserved first and last residue. The D gene is left open where the match is weak. Expanded clones get a size class; other rows say once, few or many, or leave the size out.

v_gene	d_gene	j_gene	abundance	CDR3nt	CDR3aa
TRBV18	TRBD1	TRBJ2-7	.	TGTGCCAGCTCACCACCGGGACAGGGAAAAAGCTACGAGCAGTACTTC	CASSPPGQGKSYEQYF
TRBV7-2	TRBD1	TRBJ1-2	.	TGTGCCAGCAGTTGGACCACTATTAAGACAGGGGGACTCTATGGCTACACCTTC	CASSWTTIKTGGLYGYTF
TRBV9	TRBD2	TRBJ2-1	once	TGTGCCAGCAGCGCCGGGACTAGCGGGGGTCACAATGAGCAGTTCTTC	CASSAGTSGGHNEQFF
TRBV6-5	.	TRBJ2-7	.	TGTGCCAGCAGTCACACGCGCGGGGCGTACGAGCAGTACTTC	CASSHTRGAYEQYF
TRBV13	TRBD1	TRBJ1-2	.	TGTGCCAGCAGCCTAGACAGGGGATCTGGCTACACCTTC	CASSLDRGSGYTF
TRBV30	.	TRBJ2-2	.	TGTGCCTGGACCCCTGCCGTGGAGGCCGGGGAGCTGTTTTTT	CAWTPAVEAGELFF
TRBV5-1	TRBD1	TRBJ1-1	.	TGCGCCAGCAGCTTAATCCCGCAGGGGGAGATGAACACTGAAGCTTTCTTT	CASSLIPQGEMNTEAFF
TRBV27	.	TRBJ1-2	.	TGTGCCAGCAGTTTAAACCCGACAGCGATCTATGGCTACACCTTC	CASSLNPTAIYGYTF
TRBV6-5	.	TRBJ2-3	.	TGTGCCAGCAGTTACTCGAGTCGCACAGATACGCAGTATTTT	CASSYSSRTDTQYF
TRBV20-1	.	TRBJ1-2	.	TGCAGTGCTTCAGGGGTCTATGGCTACACCTTC	CSASGVYGYTF
TRBV5-4	.	TRBJ2-5	.	TGTGCCAGCAGCTCAGGGATTAGGAACCAAGAGACCCAGTACTTC	CASSSGIRNQETQYF
TRBV6-5	TRBD1	TRBJ1-1	few	TGTGCCAGCAGTGGACAGGGGAACACTGAAGCTTTCTTT	CASSGQGNTEAFF
TRBV19	.	TRBJ1-5	.	TGTGCCAGTAGTATAGTAGCGGGGGCCTCCAATCAGCCCCAGCATTTT	CASSIVAGASNQPQHF
TRBV6-1	TRBD2	TRBJ2-3	.	TGTGCCAGCAGTGAACTAACTAGCGGGGGGCCGAAGACAGATACGCAGTATTTT	CASSELTSGGPKTDTQYF
TRBV19	.	TRBJ1-6	.	TGTGCCAGTAGTATAGAGGCCCCAAATTCACCCCTCCACTTT	CASSIEAPNSPLHF
TRBV7-2	TRBD1	TRBJ1-2	.	TGTGCCAGCAGCCTAACAGGGGGAGATGGTGGCTACACCTTC	CASSLTGGDGGYTF
TRBV10-3	.	TRBJ1-3	.	TGTGCCATCAGGGACAGCTCTGGAAACACCATATATTTT	CAIRDSSGNTIYF
TRBV5-1	TRBD1	TRBJ1-6	few	TGCGCCAGCAGCTTGACGCCGGGACAGGGTAGGAATTCACCCCTCCACTTT	CASSLTPGQGRNSPLHF
TRBV12-5	.	TRBJ1-5	.	TGTGCTAGTGCCCCGGGAGAGTATAGCAATCAGCCCCAGCATTTT	CASAPGEYSNQPQHF
TRBV11-2	TRBD1	TRBJ2-7	.	TGTGCCAGCAGCTTTGGACAGGCCTACGAGCAGTACTTC	CASSFGQAYEQYF
TRBV5-1	.	TRBJ1-1	.	TGCGCCAGCACCTCCACAGGGTTTGGCACTGAAGCTTTCTTT	CASTSTGFGTEAFF
TRBV20-1	TRBD1	TRBJ1-2	.	TGCAGTGCCACGACAGGGGTCCACACCTTC	CSATTGVHTF
TRBV7-3	.	TRBJ1-1	.	TGTGCCAGCAGCCCCGAACCGGGACTCAACACTGAAGCTTTCTTT	CASSPEPGLNTEAFF
TRBV18	.	TRBJ1-5	.	TGTGCCAGCTCACCTTCTGTTCAGGTTCGAGAACAGCCCCAGCATTTT	CASSPSVQVREQPQHF
TRBV2	.	TRBJ2-4	.	TGTGCCAGCAGTGAAGCTGGCGGATGGCCCCAGTACTTC	CASSEAGGWPQYF
TRBV11-2	TRBD1	TRBJ1-6	.	TGTGCCAGCAGCTTAGCCCCCGGACAGGGAAGTTTTGGGTCACCCCTCCACTTT	CASSLAPGQGSFGSPLHF
TRBV5-4	.	TRBJ2-3	.	TGTGCCAGCAGCCCCCAGAGGACAGATACGCAGTATTTT	CASSPQRTDTQYF
TRBV4-3	.	TRBJ2-2	.	TGCGCCAGCAGCCAAGAGTTCATCCTCGGGACGAACACCGGGGAGCTGTTTTTT	CASSQEFILGTNTGELFF
TRBV7-3	TRBD1	TRBJ1-2	.	TGTGCCAGCAGCGCAGGGGGCTCCGACTATGGCTACACCTTC	CASSAGGSDYGYTF
TRBV6-5	.	TRBJ2-3	.	TGTGCCAGCAGTTACACCTACCGACAGGCCACAGATACGCAGTATTTT	CASSYTYRQATDTQYF